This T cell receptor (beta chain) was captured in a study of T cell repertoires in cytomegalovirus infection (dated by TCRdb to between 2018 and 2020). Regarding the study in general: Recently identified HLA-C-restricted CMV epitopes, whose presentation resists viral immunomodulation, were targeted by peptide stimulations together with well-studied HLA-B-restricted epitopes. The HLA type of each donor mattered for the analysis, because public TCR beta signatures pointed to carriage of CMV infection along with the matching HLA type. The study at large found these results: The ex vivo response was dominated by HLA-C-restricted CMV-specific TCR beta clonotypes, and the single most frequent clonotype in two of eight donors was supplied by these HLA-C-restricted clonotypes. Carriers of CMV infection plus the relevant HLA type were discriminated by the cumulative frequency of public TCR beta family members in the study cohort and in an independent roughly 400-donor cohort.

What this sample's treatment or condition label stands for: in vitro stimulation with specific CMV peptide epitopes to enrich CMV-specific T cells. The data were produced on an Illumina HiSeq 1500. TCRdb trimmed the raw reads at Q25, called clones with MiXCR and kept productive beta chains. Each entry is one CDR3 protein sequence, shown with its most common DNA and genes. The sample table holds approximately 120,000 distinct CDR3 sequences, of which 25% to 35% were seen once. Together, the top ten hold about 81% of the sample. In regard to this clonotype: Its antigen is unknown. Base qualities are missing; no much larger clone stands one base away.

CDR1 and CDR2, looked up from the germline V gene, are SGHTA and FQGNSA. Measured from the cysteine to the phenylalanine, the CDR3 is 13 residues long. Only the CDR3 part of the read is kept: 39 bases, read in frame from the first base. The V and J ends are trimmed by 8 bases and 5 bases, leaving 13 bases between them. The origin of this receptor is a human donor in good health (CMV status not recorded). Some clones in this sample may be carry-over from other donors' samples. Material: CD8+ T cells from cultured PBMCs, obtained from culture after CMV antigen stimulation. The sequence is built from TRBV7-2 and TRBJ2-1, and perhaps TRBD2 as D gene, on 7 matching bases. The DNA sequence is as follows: TGTGCCAGCGGATGGGAGGGGGACAATGAGCAGTTCTTC. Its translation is CASGWEGDNEQFF.